This is a list of T cell receptor beta chains from one sample in a study of Ad26.COV2.S vaccination and SARS-CoV-2 variants. Assay: immunoSEQ multiplex PCR; the TCRdb copy retains only in-frame clones and omits some. Of hundreds of thousands of clones in the sample, roughly 94% were seen once. The sequencing used peripheral blood, collected after recovery from COVID-19. These receptors all come from a human donor who had recovered from COVID-19. Both conserved end residues are part of each CDR3. Each record gives: V gene, D gene, J gene, clone size, CDR3 DNA, CDR3 protein. A D gene is named only where the DNA matches it firmly. Not every row has a clone size; where given, it reads once, few, many or a size class.

TRBV14	NA	TRBJ1-2	NA	TGTGCCAGCAGCCAGGGACGTGAGGGACTCTATGGCTACACCTTC	CASSQGREGLYGYTF
TRBV12-3/TRBV12-4	NA	TRBJ1-1	NA	TGTGCCAGCGGGCGGCCTGAAGCTTTCTTT	CASGRPEAFF
TRBV9	TRBD2	TRBJ2-7	NA	TGTGCCAGCAGCTTCAGGGCGGGGGACTACGAGCAGTACTTC	CASSFRAGDYEQYF
TRBV7-9	NA	TRBJ1-1	NA	TGTGCCAGCAGCTTAGAAGTATTGAACACTGAAGCTTTCTTT	CASSLEVLNTEAFF
TRBV7-9	NA	TRBJ2-3	NA	TGTGCCAGCAGCTCCATGGGCACGTACACAGATACGCAGTATTTT	CASSSMGTYTDTQYF
TRBV29-1	NA	TRBJ2-1	NA	TGCAGCGTTGTCGGGCTAACGGGCCCCTCCTACAATGAGCAGTTCTTC	CSVVGLTGPSYNEQFF
TRBV4-3	NA	TRBJ2-3	once	TGCGCCAGCAATCCTAGCGTGGGCACAGATACGCAGTATTTT	CASNPSVGTDTQYF
TRBV10-3	NA	TRBJ2-7	few	TGTGCCATCAGTGAGGAAGGGGCCTCCTACGAGCAGTACTTC	CAISEEGASYEQYF
TRBV12-5	NA	TRBJ1-5	NA	TGTGCTAGTGGTGCCAGGTCAGAAGCCCAGCCCCAGCATTTT	CASGARSEAQPQHF
TRBV3-1/TRBV3-2	NA	TRBJ2-2	NA	TGTGCCAGCAGCCAAGGTCCGGTCCTCGGGGGAACTACCGGGGAGCTGTTTTTT	CASSQGPVLGGTTGELFF
TRBV3-1/TRBV3-2	NA	TRBJ2-7	NA	TGTGCCAGCAGCCAACACGGTACCACCCACGAGCAGTACTTC	CASSQHGTTHEQYF
TRBV7-6	NA	TRBJ2-4	NA	TGTGCCAGCAGCTTACCAGGGGAAGCCAAAAACATTCAGTACTTC	CASSLPGEAKNIQYF
TRBV10-3	TRBD1	TRBJ1-1	NA	TGTGCCATCATGGCCAGGGGGGACCTGAACACTGAAGCTTTCTTT	CAIMARGDLNTEAFF
TRBV12-5	NA	TRBJ1-1	NA	TGTGCTAGTGGTTTCCAACCCGGGGTCGATAGCACTGAAGCTTTCTTT	CASGFQPGVDSTEAFF
TRBV10-1	TRBD1	TRBJ1-3	few	TGCGCCAGCAGTGATCTACAGGGGACTGGAAACACCATATATTTT	CASSDLQGTGNTIYF
TRBV7-2	TRBD1	TRBJ1-4	NA	TGTGCCAGCAGCATCAGGACAGGGAGGGATGAAAAACTGTTTTTT	CASSIRTGRDEKLFF
TRBV7-2	TRBD1	TRBJ1-2	NA	TGTGCCAGCAGCTCGGACAGGGGGCGAGATGGCTACACCTTC	CASSSDRGRDGYTF
TRBV2	NA	TRBJ2-7	NA	TGTGCCAGCAGGGACGGTAGCTCCTACGAGCAGTACTTC	CASRDGSSYEQYF
TRBV2	TRBD1	TRBJ2-2	NA	TGTGCCAGCAACCGGGACAGGAACACCGGGGAGCTGTTTTTT	CASNRDRNTGELFF
TRBV2	TRBD1	TRBJ1-2	NA	TGTGCCAGAGGTGGGATGCAGGGGGCCGACGGAGGCTACACCTTC	CARGGMQGADGGYTF
TRBV19	NA	TRBJ1-3	NA	TGTGCCAGTAGTATAACCGTTTCAAACACCATATATTTT	CASSITVSNTIYF
TRBV10-3	NA	TRBJ1-1	NA	TGTGCCATCAAGGAGGGTTTGAACACTGAAGCTTTCTTT	CAIKEGLNTEAFF
TRBV11-3	TRBD1	TRBJ2-1	NA	TGTGCCAGCAGCTCGCCCCCAGGGGGTTCGCATGAGCAGTTCTTC	CASSSPPGGSHEQFF
TRBV27	NA	TRBJ1-5	NA	TGTGCCAGCAGTTTAGAGGGGGATAGCAATCAGCCCCAGCATTTT	CASSLEGDSNQPQHF
TRBV6-6	TRBD1	TRBJ2-3	NA	TGTGCCAGCAGGTGGACAGGGATGATTTCATCAGATACGCAGTATTTT	CASRWTGMISSDTQYF
TRBV25-1	NA	TRBJ2-3	NA	TGTGCCAGCAGTGAACCCAGCCGGCCAGATACGCAGTATTTT	CASSEPSRPDTQYF
TRBV11-2	NA	TRBJ1-2	NA	TGTGCCAGCAGCTCGTACTTTAGGACGGATCTCTATGGCTACACCTTC	CASSSYFRTDLYGYTF
TRBV18	TRBD1	TRBJ1-3	NA	TGTGCCAGCTCACTCGGACAGGGAGGGAGAGGAAACACCATATATTTT	CASSLGQGGRGNTIYF
TRBV2	NA	TRBJ1-5	NA	TGTGCCAGCAGTGTCGGAAGGACGAATCAGCCCCAGCATTTT	CASSVGRTNQPQHF
TRBV28	TRBD1	TRBJ1-2	NA	TGTGCCAGCAGAACCCCAACTGGGACAGCTTATGGCTACACCTTC	CASRTPTGTAYGYTF
TRBV6-5	NA	TRBJ2-2	NA	TGTGCCAGCAGTTACTTTGAGGGGCGGGCCGGGGAGCTGTTTTTT	CASSYFEGRAGELFF
TRBV2	TRBD1	TRBJ1-1	NA	TGTGCCAGCAGTGTCCGGACAGGGAGTGGAGCTTTCTTT	CASSVRTGSGAFF